This is a list of T cell receptor beta chains from one sample in a study of T-cell memory formation after mild COVID-19. In TCRdb, the 5' RACE reads were re-called with MiXCR into one record per CDR3 protein. The data hold roughly 170,000 distinct CDR3 sequences, with less than 20% observed a single time. Material: PBMCs or a T cell subset sorted from them (not recorded which). Receptors were obtained from a man between 18 and 35 years old who had mild COVID-19 (a few samples of this study predate the infection). Cell type and time point are not known. Both conserved end residues are part of each CDR3. The D gene is left open where the match is weak. Clone size is shown for a subset of rows, as once, few, many or a class of expanded clone.

d_call,clone_size,v_call,j_call,cdr3_nt,cdr3_aa
TRBD2,NA,TRBV5-1,TRBJ2-3,TGCGCCAGCAGCTTTAGCGGGGGGTTCCGCACAGATACGCAGTATTTT,CASSFSGGFRTDTQYF
NA,NA,TRBV11-2,TRBJ1-1,TGTGCCAGCAGCTTGGACGACCCAGGGTTCGTGGGCACTGAAGCTTTCTTT,CASSLDDPGFVGTEAFF
NA,NA,TRBV7-2,TRBJ2-3,TGTGCCAGCAGCCAGAACGGCGGGGGCGTACTTAGCACAGATACGCAGTATTTT,CASSQNGGGVLSTDTQYF
NA,few,TRBV29-1,TRBJ2-7,TGCAGCGTTGCTCAAGGGCTCGGCGAGCAGTACTTC,CSVAQGLGEQYF
NA,many,TRBV5-1,TRBJ1-1,TGCGCCAGCAGCTTGGAGTTAAACACTGAAGCTTTCTTT,CASSLELNTEAFF
TRBD1,NA,TRBV4-3,TRBJ1-2,TGCGCCAGCAGCCACCCCGGGACAGGGAATGGCTACACCTTC,CASSHPGTGNGYTF
TRBD1,few,TRBV5-1,TRBJ1-2,TGCGCCAGCAGCGAGGGACAGGGAACCTATGGCTACACCTTC,CASSEGQGTYGYTF
NA,few,TRBV5-1,TRBJ2-1,TGCGCCAGCAGCTTGTACATTGACAATGAGCAGTTCTTC,CASSLYIDNEQFF
NA,few,TRBV11-1,TRBJ1-1,TGTGCCAGCAGCTTAGAGGACAGCTTGAACACTGAAGCTTTCTTT,CASSLEDSLNTEAFF
TRBD1,NA,TRBV5-1,TRBJ2-3,TGCGCCAGCAGCTTGATGACAGGGTCCACAGATACGCAGTATTTT,CASSLMTGSTDTQYF
NA,few,TRBV20-1,TRBJ2-1,TGCAGTGCTAGGTGGGGGGCCGGGCAGTTCTTC,CSARWGAGQFF
NA,few,TRBV4-3,TRBJ1-1,TGCGCCAGCAGCCAAGGGGCCCTTCGAGGGGCTTTCTTT,CASSQGALRGAFF
TRBD1,NA,TRBV7-2,TRBJ2-1,TGTGCCAGCACCCGGACAGGGATTCTCAATGAGCAGTTCTTC,CASTRTGILNEQFF
NA,NA,TRBV5-1,TRBJ1-2,TGCGCCAGCAGCCCTCCGACTACAGGGTACAGTGGCTACACCTTC,CASSPPTTGYSGYTF
NA,many,TRBV7-7,TRBJ2-3,TGTGCTAGCAGCTTAGGAAGGGGCGCAGATACGCAGTATTTT,CASSLGRGADTQYF
TRBD1,NA,TRBV4-1,TRBJ1-5,TGCGCCAGCAGCCAACCACGGGGACAGGGATTTCAGCCCCAGCATTTT,CASSQPRGQGFQPQHF
TRBD2,NA,TRBV7-2,TRBJ2-1,TGTGCCAGCAGCTTCTACACAGGCGGGGGAAATGAGCAGTTCTTC,CASSFYTGGGNEQFF
NA,many,TRBV6-5,TRBJ1-2,TGTGCCAGCAGCTCAGGGAACTATGGCTACACCTTC,CASSSGNYGYTF
NA,few,TRBV10-3,TRBJ2-1,TGTGCCATCAGTGACGTAGGCAGGGAGCAGTTCTTC,CAISDVGREQFF
NA,NA,TRBV3-1,TRBJ1-2,TGTGCCAGCAGCCACCACCGGACACTTCTGGGCTATGGCTACACCTTC,CASSHHRTLLGYGYTF
NA,NA,TRBV11-2,TRBJ2-2,TGTGCCAGCAGCTTACATGAGGGGGCTAGCGCCGGGGAGCTGTTTTTT,CASSLHEGASAGELFF
NA,NA,TRBV6-1,TRBJ1-2,TGTGCCACCCGGGGAGGGGAGCACTATGGCTACACCTTC,CATRGGEHYGYTF
NA,NA,TRBV20-1,TRBJ2-5,TGCAGTGAGCAGCTCCAAGAGACCCAGTACTTC,CSEQLQETQYF
NA,NA,TRBV5-6,TRBJ1-1,TGTGCCAGCAGCCGCGTGGGACGAGGCGAAGCTTTCTTT,CASSRVGRGEAFF
NA,NA,TRBV20-1,TRBJ2-1,TGCAGTGCTCCTCAGGGGACCCCCTACAATGAGCAGTTCTTC,CSAPQGTPYNEQFF
NA,few,TRBV7-9,TRBJ1-2,TGTGCCAGCAGCTTCCGGGACCGAGAGTCAGGCTACACCTTC,CASSFRDRESGYTF
NA,NA,TRBV30,TRBJ1-1,TGTGCCTGGAGTGACCGGGGGCAAGGCACTGAAGCTTTCTTT,CAWSDRGQGTEAFF
NA,few,TRBV11-1,TRBJ2-3,TGTGCCAGCAGTCATAGCACAGATACGCAGTATTTT,CASSHSTDTQYF
NA,once,TRBV20-1,TRBJ2-5,TGCAGTGCTAGTCCCGGCGATGTGAGGACCCAGTACTTC,CSASPGDVRTQYF
TRBD2,few,TRBV3-1,TRBJ2-1,TGTGCCAGCAGCCAAGGCCTGGTGCGGGCGGGGGGACCTTACAATGAGCAGTTCTTC,CASSQGLVRAGGPYNEQFF
NA,few,TRBV7-6,TRBJ2-5,TGTGCCAGCAGCTTAGGATCCCTTGAGACCCAGTACTTC,CASSLGSLETQYF
TRBD2,NA,TRBV7-6,TRBJ2-3,TGTGCCAGCAGCTACGGGGGCGGGGGGGCTGTAGATACGCAGTATTTT,CASSYGGGGAVDTQYF
NA,NA,TRBV20-1,TRBJ2-4,TGCAGTGCTCCCGAGGGGGGGCGGGTCAAAAACATTCAGTACTTC,CSAPEGGRVKNIQYF
NA,NA,TRBV7-8,TRBJ2-1,TGTGCCAGCAGCTTAGCGCGGATGGGGTACAATGAGCAGTTCTTC,CASSLARMGYNEQFF
NA,NA,TRBV20-1,TRBJ2-5,TGCAGTGCTAGACGAGGCCAAGAGACCCAGTACTTC,CSARRGQETQYF
TRBD2,few,TRBV18,TRBJ2-7,TGTGCCAGCTCACCGCCCGGCGGGGGTCGCTACGAGCAGTACTTC,CASSPPGGGRYEQYF
TRBD2,NA,TRBV5-1,TRBJ2-1,TGCGCCAGCAGCTTTTCTAGCGGGTTCTACAATGAGCAGTTCTTC,CASSFSSGFYNEQFF
TRBD1,many,TRBV4-1,TRBJ2-5,TGCGCCAGCAGCCAAGGACAGGGGACGGAGACCCAGTACTTC,CASSQGQGTETQYF
NA,NA,TRBV5-6,TRBJ1-6,TGTGCCAGCAGCCCACGGGTTCTCGGGGGAAGGAATTCACCCCTCCACTTT,CASSPRVLGGRNSPLHF
NA,few,TRBV5-1,TRBJ2-3,TGCGCCAGCAGCTTGGGAGAGGGTACGCAGTATTTT,CASSLGEGTQYF
TRBD2,NA,TRBV4-2,TRBJ2-6,TGTGCCAGCAGCCTACGACTAGCGGGGACTGGGGCCAACGTCCTGACTTTC,CASSLRLAGTGANVLTF
NA,few,TRBV7-8,TRBJ2-7,TGTGCCAGCAGCTTAAATCTCGGCGAGCAGTACTTC,CASSLNLGEQYF
NA,few,TRBV7-2,TRBJ2-3,TGTGCCAGCAGCCCACGCCGCCAAGATACGCAGTATTTT,CASSPRRQDTQYF
TRBD2,NA,TRBV10-3,TRBJ2-1,TGTGCCATCAGCCTCGAGCGGGGTGAGCAGTTCTTC,CAISLERGEQFF
NA,few,TRBV6-6,TRBJ1-5,TGTGCCAGCAGTTGGGGCGCCAGGGATCAGCCCCAGCATTTT,CASSWGARDQPQHF
TRBD1,many,TRBV5-1,TRBJ1-2,TGCGCCAGCAGCTTTGGACAGGGGTATGGCTACACCTTC,CASSFGQGYGYTF
TRBD1,few,TRBV15,TRBJ1-2,TGTGCCACCAGCAGACGCCGGGACAGCAGTACCTTC,CATSRRRDSSTF
NA,NA,TRBV20-1,TRBJ1-2,TGCAGTGCCACGGGAGGGAGTGGCTACACCTTC,CSATGGSGYTF
NA,many,TRBV15,TRBJ2-5,TGTGCCACCAGCAGAGATGGGGGACAACAAGAGACCCAGTACTTC,CATSRDGGQQETQYF
NA,NA,TRBV6-5,TRBJ2-3,TGTGCCAGCACCGACCAGGGGACAGATACGCAGTATTTT,CASTDQGTDTQYF
TRBD1,NA,TRBV20-1,TRBJ2-1,TGCAGTGCTAGTCCGGGGACAGGGTTTTGGCAGTTCTTC,CSASPGTGFWQFF
NA,few,TRBV4-1,TRBJ2-3,TGCGCCAGCAGCCAAGAAATGCAGGCCCCAGATACGCAGTATTTT,CASSQEMQAPDTQYF
NA,few,TRBV6-2/TRBV6-3,TRBJ1-1,TGTGCCAGCAGTTACACCCATACTGAAGCTTTCTTT,CASSYTHTEAFF
NA,NA,TRBV4-2,TRBJ2-3,TGTGCCAGCAAAGGGGTCGGCACAGATACGCAGTATTTT,CASKGVGTDTQYF
NA,NA,TRBV7-2,TRBJ2-3,TGTGCCAGCAGCTTATTACCTAGCACAGATACGCAGTATTTT,CASSLLPSTDTQYF
NA,many,TRBV20-1,TRBJ2-6,TGCAGTGCTAGCATGTCCAGGGTATATGGGGCCAACGTCCTGACTTTC,CSASMSRVYGANVLTF
TRBD1,few,TRBV7-3,TRBJ1-1,TGTGCCAGCAGCCCGGACAGGCGCACTGAAGCTTTCTTT,CASSPDRRTEAFF
TRBD1,few,TRBV6-2/TRBV6-3,TRBJ2-4,TGTGCCAGCACGATACGTCCCGGGACAGGGAAGTACTTC,CASTIRPGTGKYF
NA,few,TRBV11-1,TRBJ1-1,TGTGCCAGCAGCTTAGTCCGGCGTCCGAACACTGAAGCTTTCTTT,CASSLVRRPNTEAFF